The clone carrying this T cell receptor beta chain has a handful of counts. Trimming cost V 1 base and J 8 bases, with 12 bases left between them. This CDR3 is built from 13 residues. Germline CDR1 SGHTS, CDR2 YDEGEE. Sequenced by immunoSEQ multiplex PCR; TCRdb stores in-frame clones only, minus some. This table has more than 300,000 clones, approximately 90% appearing once. This specimen comes from a study of blood T cell repertoires in COVID-19. J is TRBJ1-1 and V is TRBV5-8, with D maybe TRBD1 (5 bases). The sample consisted of PBMCs or T cells enriched from blood (not recorded which). The receptor's source is a woman aged 40 to 49 who had been exposed to COVID-19. The CDR3 is CASSLLRGGEAFF. The CDR3, as DNA: TGTGCCAGCAGCTTGTTGAGGGGAGGGGAAGCTTTCTTT.